Sequencing of this T cell receptor beta chain was carried out in a study of radiotherapy plus CTLA-4 blockade in lung cancer. Trimming removed 4 bases at V and 7 bases at J, with 20 bases between. This CDR3 has 16 amino acids. CDR1 SEHNR and CDR2 FQNEAQ come from the germline V gene (reference sequence). Focal radiation and CTLA-4 blockade (ipilimumab) were tested in chemo-refractory metastatic non-small-cell lung cancer patients. Assay: immunoSEQ multiplex PCR; the TCRdb copy retains only in-frame clones and omits some. The repertoire holds tens of thousands of clones, with around 69% as singletons.

The chain combines TRBV7-9 with TRBJ1-5, with D perhaps TRBD1 (6 bases). This clonotype originated in a human donor with non-small cell lung cancer whose response to radiotherapy plus ipilimumab could not be evaluated. Some clones in this sample may be carry-over from other donors' samples. The sequenced sample was peripheral blood, obtained from a patient treated with radiotherapy plus ipilimumab. The CDR3 bases are TGTGCCAGCAGCTCCTCTGGGGGGGCGCTCAGGCAGCCCCAGCATTTT. Translating it yields CASSSSGGALRQPQHF.